Below are 17 T cell receptor beta chains sequenced from a single sample in a study of cytomegalovirus exposure and HLA in healthy donors. The PCR ran on 60 Vbeta and 13 Jbeta primers. Data came from immunoSEQ multiplex PCR; TCRdb stores just in-frame clones and leaves some out. The profile shows about 96,000 clones, approximately 75% of them singletons. The source material was PBMCs. The receptors originated from a woman in her 70s in good health and CMV-seropositive.

The rearrangement joins TRBV18 to TRBJ1-1; 8 nucleotides agree with TRBD1. CDR3 length equals 15 residues. With V trimmed by 2 bases and J by 4 bases, 6 bases remained unmatched. Germline CDR1 and CDR2: KGHSH and LQKENI. CDR3 DNA sequence: TGTGCCAGCTCACCAGGACAGGGATGGCCCACTGAAGCTTTCTTT. It codes for CASSPGQGWPTEAFF.

This clone showed up just once. The chain is built from TRBV18 and TRBJ2-2; 9 bases are shared with TRBD2. J gave up 2 bases and V 2 bases, and 6 bases lay outside the gene matches. The CDR3 is 17 amino acids. The germline CDR1 and CDR2 sequences are KGHSH and LQKENI. DNA for the CDR3: TGTGCCAGCTCACCATACCTAGCGGGATCTAACACCGGGGAGCTGTTTTTT. Translation: CASSPYLAGSNTGELFF.

V and J are TRBV6-5 and TRBJ2-5; 7 bases line up with TRBD1. CDR1 MNHEY and CDR2 SVGAGI come from the germline V gene. V dropped 6 bases and J dropped 5; count of bases not matched to a gene: 12. This CDR3 region has 15 residues. The CDR3 bases are TGTGCCAGCAGCCCCGGAAGGGGGCTCTCTGAGACCCAGTACTTC. Translated: CASSPGRGLSETQYF.

The rearrangement uses TRBV10-1 and TRBJ2-3, with 8 positions matching TRBD1. CDR3 length: 14 amino acids. Trimming took 6 bases from V and 3 from J; bases not matched to a gene: 5. Germline V lookup: CDR1 WNHNN, CDR2 SYGVQD (reference sequence). CDR3 in DNA: TGCGCCAGCAGCACAGGGGGTCGTACAGATACGCAGTATTTT. Its translation: CASSTGGRTDTQYF.

This chain joins TRBV7-8 and TRBJ1-6; D might be TRBD1 (5 bases). This CDR3 spans 15 amino acids. The V end was cut by 1 base, the J end by 8 bases, with 12 bases between. The germline V gene has CDR1 SGHVS and CDR2 FQNEAQ. The CDR3, as DNA: TGTGCCAGCAGCTTAGTTAGGGGTGGGGATTCACCCCTCCACTTT. This translates into CASSLVRGGDSPLHF.

The chain carries TRBV27 and TRBJ2-7, with TRBD1 matching over 7 bases. V lost 5 bases, J lost 2 bases, and 3 bases stayed unmatched. The CDR3 runs to 13 residues. The V gene's germline CDR1 is MNHEY and CDR2 SMNVEV (reference sequence). The CDR3 DNA follows: TGTGCCAGCAGTGACAGGGTGACCTACGAGCAGTACTTC. Residues: CASSDRVTYEQYF.

V gene TRBV13 combines with J gene TRBJ2-7; 7 bases line up with TRBD1. Germline loops: CDR1 PRHDT, CDR2 FYEKMQ (reference sequence). Trimming at V came to 5 bases and at J to 5 bases, leaving 6 bases not matched to a gene. CDR3 length: 13 amino acids. This chain's CDR3 is CASSLTGSNEQYF. The CDR3 DNA follows: TGTGCCAGCAGCCTGACAGGGTCCAACGAGCAGTACTTC.

This chain uses TRBV11-2 with TRBJ2-7, with 7 bases identical to TRBD1. The V segment lost 5 bases and the J segment 7 bases; nucleotides outside the gene matches: 8. CDR3 size: 13 residues. The germline gives CDR1 SGHAT, CDR2 FQNNGV. The CDR3 protein is CASSRGQVQEQYF. In DNA form, the CDR3 reads TGTGCCAGCAGCCGAGGACAGGTTCAAGAGCAGTACTTC.

In this sample, this clone turned up a few times. The chain links TRBV6-4 to TRBJ2-2, with D hard to call. The CDR3 has 13 residues. The ends were cut back, 0 bases at V and 6 bases at J, with 5 bases in the middle. Germline V gene data show CDR1 as MRHNA and CDR2 as SNTAGT. CDR3 nucleotides: TGTGCCAGCAGTGACTCTCCGGCCGGGGAGCTGTTTTTT. As protein: CASSDSPAGELFF.

The chain links TRBV10-1 to TRBJ2-3; 9 positions agree with TRBD1. The CDR3 sequence is 15 residues long. Trimming at V came to 6 bases and at J to 2 bases, leaving 6 bases not matched to a gene. CDR1 and CDR2 from the germline V gene are WNHNN and SYGVQD (reference sequence). CDR3 sequence (DNA): TGCGCCAGCAGGAGGGACAGGGCAAACACAGATACGCAGTATTTT. Protein product: CASRRDRANTDTQYF.

This sequence joins TRBV19 and TRBJ2-1; 8 bases fit TRBD2. CDR1 LNHDA and CDR2 SQIVND come from the germline V gene (reference sequence). The CDR3 extends over 15 amino acids. The ends lost 2 bases at V and 9 bases at J; junction bases unmatched: 9. CDR3 sequence: CASSIRREGQGEQFF. The CDR3 nucleotides read TGTGCCAGTAGTATAAGACGGGAGGGCCAGGGTGAGCAGTTCTTC.

V is TRBV19 and J is TRBJ2-5, with D perhaps matching TRBD1 (6 bases). The DNA end is more similar to TRBJ2-7, so the J call may be wrong. The CDR3 loop spans 15 amino acids. The germline CDR1 and CDR2 sequences are LNHDA and SQIVND (reference sequence). Here the CDR3 reads CASSTTTGGNYEQYF. CDR3 DNA: TGTGCCAGTAGTACGACGACAGGTGGAAACTACGAGCAGTACTTC.

This chain uses TRBV27 with TRBJ2-1; D is unclear. The germline V gene has CDR1 MNHEY and CDR2 SMNVEV (reference sequence). V lost 6 bases and J 0 bases, leaving 15 bases between the germline ends. This CDR3 has 16 amino acids. The CDR3 here is CASSLRLPSSYNEQFF. The DNA for the CDR3 is TGTGCCAGCAGCCTTCGACTCCCGAGCTCCTACAATGAGCAGTTCTTC.

This clone was found once. In DNA, the CDR3 is TGTGCCAGCTCACCACTGAAAGGGGCTAGCACAGATACGCAGTATTTT. Protein product: CASSPLKGASTDTQYF. The chain uses TRBV18 and TRBJ2-3; D might be TRBD1 (5 bases). V shed 1 base and J shed 0 bases, with 11 bases lying between them. Germline CDR1 KGHSH, CDR2 LQKENI. The CDR3 is made up of 16 amino acids.

As to this clone: Other DNA sequences in this specimen translate into the identical CDR3. The chain employs TRBV11-2 and TRBJ1-1; D gene unclear. Germline values: CDR1 SGHAT, CDR2 FQNNGV. Trimming pared 1 base from V and 5 bases from J, leaving 11 bases between. This CDR3 comprises 14 residues. The CDR3 DNA reads as TGTGCCAGCAGCTTAGCGCGGGTGGGAACTGAAGCTTTCTTT. Amino acid sequence: CASSLARVGTEAFF.

The chain joins TRBV18 to TRBJ2-3; 9 bases align to TRBD2. Germline trimming cut 0 bases from V and 4 bases from J; bases unmatched to any gene: 8. The CDR3 runs 17 residues. Germline V gene data show CDR1 as KGHSH and CDR2 as LQKENI. This CDR3 reads CASSPPIAGEVSDTQYF. Written as DNA, the CDR3 is TGTGCCAGCTCACCACCCATAGCGGGAGAGGTCTCAGATACGCAGTATTTT.

This clone was detected only once. The chain combines TRBV7-3 with TRBJ1-2; D is possibly TRBD1 (6 bases). This CDR3 comprises 15 residues. Germline V CDR1 and CDR2: SGHTA, FQGTGA. Trimming took off 2 bases at V and 0 bases at J, with 10 bases between the two ends. CDR3 bases: TGTGCCAGCAGCTTAGAAGGGGGACCTAACTATGGCTACACCTTC. It encodes CASSLEGGPNYGYTF. Filled out from reference TRBV7-3 and TRBJ1-2, the complete variable domain reads GAGVSQTPSNKVTEKGKYVELRCDPISGHTALYWYRQSLGQGPEFLIYFQGTGAADDSGLPNDRFFAVRPEGSVSTLKIQRTERGDSAVYLCASSLEGGPNYGYTFGSGTRLTVV.